This T cell receptor beta chain appears in the sequencing data of a study of monozygotic twins with inflammatory bowel disease. Each CDR3 protein gets one entry in TCRdb, which reprocessed the 5' RACE reads and gives no DNA. This table holds 150,000 to 200,000 distinct CDR3 sequences. This clonotype originated in a human donor with ulcerative colitis or Crohn's disease, or a healthy co-twin of an affected twin (not recorded which). Sequenced material: blood.

The CDR3 protein is CASSAFFGEGETQYF. The chain couples TRBV18 to TRBJ2-5; there is no DNA to check the TCRdb D call of TRBD2. From germline, CDR1 is KGHSH and CDR2 LQKENI. The CDR3 consists of 15 residues.